This TCR beta chain was captured in a study of blood T cell repertoires in COVID-19. Whole-study context: COVID-19 samples, acute and convalescent, were from the United States, Italy and Spain. Sources were T cells, B-cell-depleted T cells, or PBMCs; the material itself was cDNA or gDNA.

Trimming cost V 4 bases and J 3 bases, with 11 bases left between them. The CDR3 runs to 14 residues. The germline gives CDR1 SGHRS, CDR2 YFSETQ. Original processing methods: Amplification of reference gene primers was used by the study to estimate nucleated cell counts. Clones were read by immunoSEQ multiplex PCR, and TCRdb kept only the in-frame ones, dropping some. Clonal size and the V and J genes are those of that table, whereas D and trimming came from the DNA. Of over 200,000 clones listed, 83% are singletons. The Seattle site enrolled patients during active infection and followed them longitudinally.

The receptor's source is a woman aged 25 to 39 with COVID-19, enrolled during active disease. The chain links TRBV5-1 to TRBJ2-1, with a tentative D call TRBD2 (6 bases). What was sequenced was peripheral blood. The DNA of the CDR3 is TGCGCCAGCAGCCCCGGGACTCTCTACAATGAGCAGTTCTTC. It specifies CASSPGTLYNEQFF.